This T cell receptor (beta chain) was sequenced during a study of blood T cell repertoires in COVID-19. The CDR3 runs 16 residues. The V gene's germline CDR1 is LNHNV and CDR2 YYDKDF (reference sequence). With 0 bases clipped from V and 2 bases from J, the junction kept 6 bases outside the gene matches. The method was immunoSEQ multiplex PCR; TCRdb's version includes in-frame clones alone and lacks a portion of them. Of about 210,000 clones in the sample, about 83% were seen once. The rearrangement joins TRBV15 to TRBJ2-7, with 8 bases that match TRBD1. This receptor was taken from a woman between 50 and 59 years old with acute or convalescent COVID-19. The source material was peripheral blood. CDR3 nucleotide sequence: TGTGCCACCAGCAGAGATCCGGGACAGGAACCCTACGAGCAGTACTTC. Protein: CATSRDPGQEPYEQYF.